Listed here are 8 T cell receptor beta chains from one sample, sequenced in a study of blood T cell repertoires in COVID-19. Sequenced by immunoSEQ multiplex PCR; TCRdb stores in-frame clones only, minus some. Of around 86,000 clones detected, 84% appear once; the ten largest clones hold roughly 12%. Sequenced: peripheral blood. All receptors derive from a human donor in a cohort sampled during active COVID-19.

V and J are TRBV5-1 and TRBJ1-1; D gene uncertain. Germline V lookup: CDR1 SGHRS, CDR2 YFSETQ. CDR3 length: 14 amino acids. V was trimmed by 4 bases and J by 6 bases, leaving 16 bases between them. The CDR3 bases are TGCGCCAGCAGCAAGGACGGGAACAACCCTGAAGCTTTCTTT. Translation: CASSKDGNNPEAFF.

The rearrangement joins TRBV5-8 to TRBJ2-6; D may be TRBD1 (6 bases). Trimming pared 6 bases from V and 2 bases from J, leaving 12 bases between. The germline V gene has CDR1 SGHTS and CDR2 YDEGEE. The CDR3 totals 15 residues. Written as DNA, the CDR3 is TGTGCCAGCACCCTGTACAGGGCTGGGGCCAACGTCCTGACTTTC. Amino acids: CASTLYRAGANVLTF.

This sequence joins TRBV29-1 and TRBJ1-4; 7 bases agree with TRBD1. The V segment lost 5 bases and the J segment 4 bases; nucleotides outside the gene matches: 7. The length of the CDR3 is 14 residues. Germline V gene data show CDR1 as SQVTM and CDR2 as ANQGSEA. CDR3 loop: CSVKPGQINEKLFF. The CDR3, as DNA: TGCAGCGTTAAGCCGGGACAGATTAATGAAAAACTGTTTTTT.

This chain uses TRBV5-1 with TRBJ2-7; D is perhaps TRBD1 (5 bases). Germline V gene sequence: CDR1 SGHRS, CDR2 YFSETQ. This CDR3 is built from 15 residues. Trimming cost V 0 bases and J 6 bases, with 16 bases left between them. The DNA for the CDR3 is TGCGCCAGCAGCTTGGAGGGGCAGGCCGAAGGCGAGCAGTACTTC. It translates to CASSLEGQAEGEQYF.

The rearrangement joins TRBV9 to TRBJ2-7; 9 bases are a match to TRBD1. The ends lost 0 bases at V and 5 bases at J; junction bases unmatched: 9. Germline assignment: CDR1 SGDLS and CDR2 YYNGEE. The CDR3 extends over 16 amino acids. The CDR3 sequence: CASSVATGTGIDEQYF. In DNA form, the CDR3 reads TGTGCCAGCAGCGTAGCCACCGGGACAGGGATCGACGAGCAGTACTTC.

This CDR3 is CASSLIGSEAFF. For the CDR3, the DNA is TGTGCCAGCAGCTTAATCGGGTCTGAAGCTTTCTTT. V gene TRBV7-3 combines with J gene TRBJ1-1; no clear D. Germline V gene data show CDR1 as SGHTA and CDR2 as FQGTGA. V was shortened by 1 base and J by 6 bases, with 6 bases between the two germline ends. This CDR3 contains 12 residues. The entire variable domain, with the rest obtained from reference TRBV7-3 and TRBJ1-1, is as follows: GAGVSQTPSNKVTEKGKYVELRCDPISGHTALYWYRQSLGQGPEFLIYFQGTGAADDSGLPNDRFFAVRPEGSVSTLKIQRTERGDSAVYLCASSLIGSEAFFGQGTRLTVV.

This rearrangement joins TRBV3-1 (or the pseudogene TRBV3-2) to TRBJ1-1; possible D gene TRBD1, 5 bases. The CDR3 sequence is 14 residues long. Germline assignment: CDR1 LGHDT and CDR2 YNNKEL (reference sequence). V was pared by 3 bases and J by 4 bases, with 12 bases between. The CDR3 bases are TGTGCCAGCAGCCAGCCGGGACTGATCACTGAAGCTTTCTTT. Its translation is CASSQPGLITEAFF.

The chain has TRBV10-3 and TRBJ1-6; perhaps TRBD1 as D (6 bases). The germline CDR1 and CDR2 sequences are ENHRY and SYGVKD. The CDR3 length is 14 residues. Trimming cost V 7 bases and J 9 bases, with 16 bases left between them. This CDR3 is CAIKGEIASSPLHF. In DNA, the CDR3 is TGTGCCATCAAGGGGGAAATCGCTAGTTCACCCCTCCACTTT.